Described below is a single T cell receptor beta chain sequence and its context. This entry comes from a study of T cells expressing NK-cell markers. TCR beta cDNA was made by 5'RACE template switching with UMIs. TCRdb re-called the 5' RACE reads; one entry per CDR3 protein, DNA not given. The specimen's table records approximately 550,000 distinct CDR3 sequences. The clonotype originates from a man aged 18 to 35 in good health. The source material was blood T cells: a sorted CD56 or NKG2C T cell subset, CD4+ or CD8+ T cells, or bulk PBMC T cells (not recorded which).

CDR3 residues: CASRFRGHEQFF. The rearrangement joins TRBV12-3 or TRBV12-4 to TRBJ2-1; the D gene TCRdb calls, TRBD1, cannot be checked with no DNA. This CDR3 has 12 residues.